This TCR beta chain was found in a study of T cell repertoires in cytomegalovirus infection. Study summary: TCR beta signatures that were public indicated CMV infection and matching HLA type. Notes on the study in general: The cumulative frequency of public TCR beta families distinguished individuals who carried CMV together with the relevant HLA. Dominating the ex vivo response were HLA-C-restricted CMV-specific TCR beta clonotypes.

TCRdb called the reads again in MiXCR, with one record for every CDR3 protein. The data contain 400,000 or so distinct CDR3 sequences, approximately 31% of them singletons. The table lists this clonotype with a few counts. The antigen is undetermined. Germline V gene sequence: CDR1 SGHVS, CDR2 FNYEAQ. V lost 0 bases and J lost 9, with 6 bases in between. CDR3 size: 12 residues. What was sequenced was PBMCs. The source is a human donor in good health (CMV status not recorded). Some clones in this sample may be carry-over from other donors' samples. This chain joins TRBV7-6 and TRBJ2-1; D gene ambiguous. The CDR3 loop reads CASSLAASEQFF. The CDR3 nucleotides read TGTGCCAGCAGCTTAGCAGCCAGTGAGCAGTTCTTC.